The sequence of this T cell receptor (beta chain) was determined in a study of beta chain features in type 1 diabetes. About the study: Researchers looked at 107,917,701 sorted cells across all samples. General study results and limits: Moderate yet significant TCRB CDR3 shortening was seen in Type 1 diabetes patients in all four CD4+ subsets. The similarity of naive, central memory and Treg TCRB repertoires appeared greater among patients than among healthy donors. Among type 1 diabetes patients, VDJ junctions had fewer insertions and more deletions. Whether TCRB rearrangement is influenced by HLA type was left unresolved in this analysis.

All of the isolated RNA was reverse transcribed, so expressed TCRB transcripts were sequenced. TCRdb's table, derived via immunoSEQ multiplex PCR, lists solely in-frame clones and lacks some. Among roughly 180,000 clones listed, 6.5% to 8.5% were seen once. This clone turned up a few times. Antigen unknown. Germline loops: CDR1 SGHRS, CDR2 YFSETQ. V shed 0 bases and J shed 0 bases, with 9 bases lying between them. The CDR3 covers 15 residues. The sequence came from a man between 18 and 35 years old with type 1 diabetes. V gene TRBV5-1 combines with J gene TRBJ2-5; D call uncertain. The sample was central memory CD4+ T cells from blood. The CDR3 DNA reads TGCGCCAGCAGCTTGGGACTTACGTACCAAGAGACCCAGTACTTC. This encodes CASSLGLTYQETQYF.